One sample yielded the 8 T cell receptor beta chains listed below, sequenced in a study of T cell clonality in common variable immunodeficiency. Study results and limitations: In common variable immunodeficiency, TCR beta chains reportedly carried fewer deletions and N-nucleotide insertions.

Generated by immunoSEQ multiplex PCR, the TCRdb table keeps only in-frame clones and is missing some. The sample was found to contain more than 30,000 clones, and every one recurs. Their antigens remain unidentified. Source material: peripheral blood mononuclear cells. These receptors all come from a human donor with common variable immunodeficiency.

This clone occurred many times. The CDR3 end falls 3 residues outside the read, so it is completed with the germline J gene. The rearrangement links TRBV11-1 to TRBJ2-5; unclear D gene. The V end was cut by 2 bases, the J end by 1 base, with 5 bases between. CDR1 and CDR2 from the germline V gene are SGHAT and FQDESV (reference sequence). CDR3 length: 13 residues. CDR3 DNA (partial): TGTGCCAGCAGCTTATCCAGCCAAGAGACC. It translates to CASSLSSQET. The CDR3, in full, reads CASSLSSQETQYF. Full variable domain (outside the CDR3, taken from reference TRBV11-1 and TRBJ2-5): EAEVAQSPRYKITEKSQAVAFWCDPISGHATLYWYRQILGQGPELLVQFQDESVVDDSQLPKDRFSAERLKGVDSTLKIQPAELGDSAMYLCASSLSSQETQYFGPGTRLLVL.

Concerning this clone: The read terminates 3 residues ahead of where the CDR3 ends, so the germline J gene completes it. The chain is built from TRBV7-3 and TRBJ2-5; 10 bases are a match to TRBD2. This CDR3 contains 15 residues. Trimming removed 4 bases from V and 7 bases from J; junction bases left unmatched: 9. The germline V gene has CDR1 SGHTA and CDR2 FQGTGA. The CDR3 reads CASSSPAGGPGTQYF. The sequenced part of the CDR3 DNA is TGTGCCAGCAGCTCTCCAGCGGGAGGGCCGGGGACC.

This clone was found a few times. Coverage ceases 3 residues before the CDR3 finishes, and the germline J gene fills in the end. The chain combines TRBV7-2 with TRBJ2-5, with D hard to call. The V gene lost 5 bases and the J gene lost 5 bases, with 6 bases spanning the gap. CDR1 is SGHTA, CDR2 FQGNSA, per germline. The CDR3 has 11 amino acids. Here the CDR3 reads CASSPGETQYF. The part of the CDR3 DNA that was read is TGTGCCAGCAGCCCCGGGGAGACC.

Note on this clone: Sequencing ends 3 residues short of the CDR3 end; the germline J gene provides the rest. V gene TRBV29-1 combines with J gene TRBJ1-2, with D possibly matching TRBD1 (5 bases). Germline V gives CDR1 SQVTM, CDR2 ANQGSEA. V was pared by 5 bases and J by 7 bases, with 8 bases between. This CDR3 is built from 10 residues. CDR3 DNA (partial): TGCAGCGTTCAGGGAGGTGGC. Encoded protein: CSVQGGG. The complete CDR3 reads CSVQGGGYTF.

This clone was counted many times. From the germline J gene comes the end of the CDR3, since the read stops 3 residues before it. The rearrangement uses TRBV9 and TRBJ2-1; D unresolved. The CDR3 has 14 residues. Germline-derived CDR1 and CDR2 are SGDLS and YYNGEE. The V end was cut by 0 bases, the J end by 5 bases, with 9 bases between. The CDR3 spells CASSVADWNNEQFF. Incomplete CDR3 DNA: TGTGCCAGCAGCGTAGCTGACTGGAACAATGAG.

This clone appeared many times. The missing CDR3 end, 3 residues past where the read stops, is filled in from the germline J gene. The chain uses TRBV11-2 and TRBJ2-7; 11 nucleotides align to TRBD2. V gave up 6 bases and J gave up 4 bases; unmatched junction bases: 8. The V gene's germline CDR1 is SGHAT and CDR2 FQNNGV. The CDR3 extends over 15 amino acids. The sequenced part of the CDR3 DNA is TGTGCCAGCAGAGTCACTAGCGGGAGAAGGTACGAG. Translated: CASRVTSGRRYE. The entire CDR3 sequence reads CASRVTSGRRYEQYF. Filled out from reference TRBV11-2 and TRBJ2-7, the complete variable domain reads EAGVAQSPRYKIIEKRQSVAFWCNPISGHATLYWYQQILGQGPKLLIQFQNNGVVDDSQLPKDRFSAERLKGVDSTLKIQPAKLEDSAVYLCASRVTSGRRYEQYFGPGTRLTVT.

Worth noting for this clone: The read is 3 residues too short to cover the CDR3 end, so that end is filled in from the germline J gene. The chain links TRBV7-7 to TRBJ2-1; D is possibly TRBD2 (6 bases). The V and J ends lost 3 bases and 8 bases respectively, with 14 bases between them. This CDR3 spans 14 amino acids. Looked up from germline, CDR1 is SSHAT and CDR2 is FNYEAQ (reference sequence). CDR3 bases read: TGTGCCAGCAGCTTCGGGACTGCGGCCGATGAG. It yields the protein CASSFGTAADE. The whole CDR3 sequence is CASSFGTAADEQFF. The whole variable domain, filled in from reference TRBV7-7 and TRBJ2-1, reads GAGVSQSPRYKVTKRGQDVTLRCDPISSHATLYWYQQALGQGPEFLTYFNYEAQPDKSGLPSDRFSAERPEGSISTLTIQRTEQRDSAMYRCASSFGTAADEQFFGPGTRLTVL.

This clone was recorded at least ten times. The read finishes 3 residues shy of the CDR3 end, and the germline J gene is used to complete it. V and J are TRBV18 and TRBJ1-5; 8 positions agree with TRBD1. CDR1 and CDR2 from the germline V gene are KGHSH and LQKENI. Trimming at V came to 5 bases and at J to 5 bases, leaving 8 bases not matched to a gene. The CDR3 sequence is 15 residues long. CDR3 region: CASSSLQGGDQPQHF. The sequenced CDR3 bases are TGTGCCAGCTCATCCCTACAGGGGGGAGATCAGCCC.